This TCR beta chain was found in a study of Tregs in tolerant kidney transplant recipients. Study results and limitations: The most relevant donor-specific Treg TCRbeta repertoire apparently came from expansion with activated donor B cells.

The CDR3 consists of 18 residues. Germline CDR1 reads SGHTA; CDR2 reads FQGNSA. The junction had 16 bases not matched to a gene; V was cut back by 6 bases and J by 5 bases. On this clone: As yet, its antigen is unknown.

Clones were read by immunoSEQ multiplex PCR, and TCRdb kept only the in-frame ones, dropping some. Counted here are about 60,000 clones, roughly 90% occurring once; the ten biggest clones make up 9.5% to 13%. The rearrangement links TRBV7-2 to TRBJ2-3; 11 bases are shared with TRBD2. This material consisted of CD8+ T cells from blood, taken before the transplant. The clonotype comes from a human donor who received a combined kidney and bone marrow transplant. The CDR3 sequence is CASSHPGTSGDPGDTQYF. The CDR3 bases are TGTGCCAGCAGTCACCCTGGGACTAGCGGAGACCCGGGAGATACGCAGTATTTT.